Following are 21 T cell receptor beta chains from one sample sequenced in a study of post-analysis software for immune sequencing data (dated by TCRdb to between 2014 and 2016). The method was PCR. Instrument on record: Illumina HiSeq 2500. To reduce PCR and sequencing biases, unique molecular identifiers were built into the TCR beta cDNA libraries. Using fastp at Q25 and MiXCR, TCRdb reprocessed the public reads and kept productive beta chains. Every entry covers one CDR3 protein and lists the most common genes and DNA from its rows. This sample comprises some 800,000 distinct CDR3 sequences, approximately 44% of them detected only once. The ten largest make up approximately 5% of the sample. These receptors have no known antigen. Findings and caveats that apply to the study as a whole: Significantly higher frequencies in patients than in controls were found for about five TRBV segments, including TRBV5-6, TRBV5-1 and TRBV20-1.

Sequences were obtained from blood. All receptors derive from a girl aged 10 to 17 with multiple sclerosis.

The chain is built from TRBV10-3 and TRBJ1-1; 9 nucleotides align to TRBD1. CDR3 length: 19 residues. Trimming took 4 bases from V and 0 from J; bases not matched to a gene: 15. Germline assignment: CDR1 ENHRY and CDR2 SYGVKD. CDR3 protein: CAISGRRGQGKLMNTEAFF. DNA for the CDR3: TGTGCCATCAGTGGAAGGAGGGGACAGGGTAAACTCATGAACACTGAAGCTTTCTTT.

The V call is TRBV10-3, the J call TRBJ2-7; no firm D call. Trimming removed 4 bases at V and 7 bases at J, with 17 bases between. The CDR3 spans 14 residues. Germline-derived CDR1 and CDR2 are ENHRY and SYGVKD. The CDR3 coding sequence is TGTGCCATCAGTGTGGGCAAGACCTTATTGGAGCAGTACTTC. Encoded protein: CAISVGKTLLEQYF.

V gene TRBV29-1 combines with J gene TRBJ2-7, with TRBD1 as a possible D gene (6 bases). This CDR3 comprises 16 residues. Germline V gene sequence: CDR1 SQVTM, CDR2 ANQGSEA. Deletions cut 6 bases from V and 0 bases from J, with 21 bases between. CDR3 sequence reads: CSVAIAGTPSSYEQYF. The CDR3, as DNA: TGCAGCGTAGCAATCGCCGGGACACCTAGCTCCTACGAGCAGTACTTC.

Only a few counts were recorded for this clonotype. J is TRBJ2-4 and V is TRBV20-1; TRBD2 might be the D (7 bases). Trimming stripped 0 bases from V and 6 bases from J, with 18 bases between. There are 16 residues in the CDR3. The germline gives CDR1 DFQATT, CDR2 SNEGSKA (reference sequence). CDR3 amino acids: CSARDHPGGGVNIQYF. DNA for the CDR3: TGCAGTGCTAGAGATCACCCGGGGGGCGGGGTAAACATTCAGTACTTC.

The CDR3 loop is CASSLLQGPWETQYF. The CDR3 DNA follows: TGTGCCAGCAGCTTACTACAGGGGCCTTGGGAGACCCAGTACTTC. The genes are TRBV5-6 and TRBJ2-7; 7 nucleotides line up with TRBD1. The end of the DNA fits TRBJ2-5 better, so the J call may be wrong. This CDR3 region has 15 residues. Germline assignment: CDR1 SGHDT and CDR2 YYEEEE.

This chain uses TRBV20-1 with TRBJ2-3; maybe TRBD2 (5 bases). The germline V and J ends were trimmed by 4 bases and 2 bases, with 10 bases remaining between them. Germline V lookup: CDR1 DFQATT, CDR2 SNEGSKA (reference sequence). The CDR3 length is 13 residues. Here the CDR3 reads CSANDRDTDTQYF. The CDR3, as DNA: TGCAGTGCTAACGACCGGGACACAGATACGCAGTATTTT.

This clonotype has only a few counts. The chain uses TRBV27 and TRBJ1-6; 8 bases match TRBD1. There are 15 residues in the CDR3. The ends lost 5 bases at V and 7 bases at J; junction bases unmatched: 7. Germline CDR1 reads MNHEY; CDR2 reads SMNVEV (reference sequence). CDR3 DNA: TGTGCCAGCAGTCTCGGGGACAGGAGAAATTCACCCCTCCACTTT. Translating gives CASSLGDRRNSPLHF.

This chain connects TRBV5-1 to TRBJ1-1; D might be TRBD1 (6 bases). This CDR3 is 15 amino acids long. V lost 0 bases and J lost 3, with 12 bases in between. Germline CDR1 and CDR2: SGHRS and YFSETQ. The CDR3 spells CASSLGDTRYTEAFF. The CDR3 coding sequence is TGCGCCAGCAGCTTGGGGGACACCCGTTACACTGAAGCTTTCTTT.

This clonotype was picked up a small number of times. The J gene is TRBJ2-1, the V gene TRBV28; 8 bases match TRBD2. CDR1 and CDR2 from the germline V gene are MDHEN and SYDVKM. This CDR3 spans 15 amino acids. J lost 9 bases, V lost 6 bases, and 13 bases had no gene match. CDR3 coding DNA: TGTGCCAGCAGCCTGCGGGCGGGAGGACTGGGTGAGCAGTTCTTC. It encodes CASSLRAGGLGEQFF.

The chain has TRBV15 and TRBJ2-3; D is unresolved. This CDR3 is built from 16 residues. Trimming cost V 6 bases and J 5 bases, with 21 bases left between them. Looked up from germline, CDR1 is LNHNV and CDR2 is YYDKDF (reference sequence). The CDR3 nucleotides read TGTGCCACCAGGAACCCCCGGGCCGCCCTCGAAGATACGCAGTATTTT. It is translated as CATRNPRAALEDTQYF.

The rearrangement joins TRBV4-3 to TRBJ2-1, with no clear D. CDR1 LGHNA and CDR2 YSLEER come from the germline V gene. Trimming cost V 1 base and J 6 bases, with 7 bases left between them. CDR3 length: 13 residues. The CDR3 spells CASSQAGRNEQFF. The CDR3 DNA is TGCGCCAGCAGCCAAGCCGGGCGCAATGAGCAGTTCTTC.

This clonotype was detected many times. Compared with germline, one end of the junction differs, possibly owing to a read error. The rearrangement uses TRBV5-1 and TRBJ2-3, with 8 bases matching TRBD2. The germline gives CDR1 SGHRS, CDR2 YFSETQ. The length of the CDR3 is 15 residues. This CDR3 is CASSLGGRSTDTQYF. The CDR3 coding sequence is TGTGCCAGCAGCTTAGGCGGGAGGTCCACAGATACGCAGTATTTT. Full variable domain (missing parts from reference TRBV5-1 and TRBJ2-3): KAGVTQTPRYLIKTRGQQVTLSCSPISGHRSVSWYQQTPGQGLQFLFEYFSETQRNKGNFPGRFSGRQFSNSRSEMNVSTLELGDSALYLCASSLGGRSTDTQYFGPGTRLTVL.

The chain joins TRBV10-3 to TRBJ2-7, with 8 bases identical to TRBD1. The CDR3 has 13 residues. The germline CDR1 and CDR2 sequences are ENHRY and SYGVKD. Losses at the gene ends were 6 bases for V and 7 bases for J; bases not matched to a gene: 8. The CDR3 region has the DNA TGTGCCATCAGGGACAGGGCCCCGGGGGAGCAGTACTTC. It codes for CAIRDRAPGEQYF.

This rearrangement joins TRBV27 to TRBJ2-2; TRBD2 matches at 8 bases. The CDR3 totals 17 residues. Losses at the gene ends were 3 bases for V and 0 bases for J; bases not matched to a gene: 6. CDR1 and CDR2 from the germline V gene are MNHEY and SMNVEV (reference sequence). The CDR3 protein is CASSFKRERPNTGELFF. DNA for the CDR3: TGTGCCAGCAGTTTTAAGCGGGAGAGACCGAACACCGGGGAGCTGTTTTTT.

The V call is TRBV15, the J call TRBJ2-3; 7 bases align to TRBD1. The trim removed 0 bases at V and 1 base at J, leaving 16 bases unmatched. CDR3 length equals 20 residues. CDR1 and CDR2 from the germline V gene are LNHNV and YYDKDF (reference sequence). The CDR3 protein is CATSRDPNRGWGGGTDTQYF. The CDR3, as DNA: TGTGCCACCAGCAGAGATCCGAACAGGGGATGGGGTGGGGGCACAGATACGCAGTATTTT. The variable domain in full, completed from reference TRBV15 and TRBJ2-3, reads DAMVIQNPRYQVTQFGKPVTLSCSQTLNHNVMYWYQQKSSQAPKLLFHYYDKDFNNEADTPDNFQSRRPNTSFCFLDIRSPGLGDTAMYLCATSRDPNRGWGGGTDTQYFGPGTRLTVL.

This chain uses TRBV6-5 with TRBJ2-7; maybe TRBD1 (5 bases). V was cut by 2 bases and J by 1 base, with 12 bases left in between. This CDR3 spans 15 amino acids. The germline V gene encodes CDR1 MNHEY and CDR2 SVGAGI. The DNA of the CDR3 is TGTGCCAGCAGTTACCCCAGGGCCGGATCCTACGAGCAGTACTTC. Its protein is CASSYPRAGSYEQYF.

The V call is TRBV6-5, the J call TRBJ2-1, with 7 bases that match TRBD1. CDR3 length equals 12 residues. Per the germline V gene, CDR1 is MNHEY and CDR2 is SVGAGI. V lost 7 bases, J lost 7 bases, and 4 bases stayed unmatched. The CDR3 DNA reads as TGTGCCAGCACCGGGACAGCGAATGAGCAGTTCTTC. Protein sequence: CASTGTANEQFF.

The chain carries TRBV18 and TRBJ2-5, with D perhaps assigned TRBD1 or TRBD2 (6 bases each). Looked up from germline, CDR1 is KGHSH and CDR2 is LQKENI. This CDR3 spans 16 amino acids. V was shortened by 6 bases and J by 11 bases, with 28 bases between the two germline ends. The CDR3 nucleotides read TGTGCCAGCTCCCACACCCAGGGGAGGCTCCATAGTGAGCAGTACTTC. It encodes CASSHTQGRLHSEQYF. Using reference TRBV18 and TRBJ2-5 for the parts outside the CDR3, the full variable domain is NAGVMQNPRHLVRRRGQEARLRCSPMKGHSHVYWYRQLPEEGLKFMVYLQKENIIDESGMPKERFSAEFPKEGPSILRIQQVVRGDSAAYFCASSHTQGRLHSEQYFGPGTRLLVL.

The rearrangement joins TRBV29-1 to TRBJ2-3; D uncertain. The CDR3 totals 15 residues. Germline CDR1 and CDR2: SQVTM and ANQGSEA. Trimming took off 3 bases at V and 2 bases at J, with 15 bases between the two ends. CDR3 in amino acids: CSVEDSRRHTDTQYF. For the CDR3, the DNA is TGCAGCGTTGAGGATAGCAGGAGACACACAGATACGCAGTATTTT.

This chain joins TRBV10-3 and TRBJ2-5, with D perhaps TRBD1 (6 bases). The CDR3 sequence is 15 residues long. V lost 6 bases and J lost 2, with 16 bases in between. The germline V gene has CDR1 ENHRY and CDR2 SYGVKD. This CDR3 is CAISSGTTAQETQYF. The CDR3 DNA sequence: TGTGCCATCAGCTCCGGGACAACCGCTCAAGAGACCCAGTACTTC.

CDR3 bases: TGCGCCAGCAGCCCACAGGGCGTCCCCCTCCACTTT. Encoded protein: CASSPQGVPLHF. The rearrangement joins TRBV5-1 to TRBJ1-6; a weak D match, TRBD1 (6 bases). CDR1 is SGHRS and CDR2 is YFSETQ in the germline V gene. The length of the CDR3 is 12 residues. Between the trimmed V and J ends, which lost 4 bases and 13 bases, there was a span of 12 bases.